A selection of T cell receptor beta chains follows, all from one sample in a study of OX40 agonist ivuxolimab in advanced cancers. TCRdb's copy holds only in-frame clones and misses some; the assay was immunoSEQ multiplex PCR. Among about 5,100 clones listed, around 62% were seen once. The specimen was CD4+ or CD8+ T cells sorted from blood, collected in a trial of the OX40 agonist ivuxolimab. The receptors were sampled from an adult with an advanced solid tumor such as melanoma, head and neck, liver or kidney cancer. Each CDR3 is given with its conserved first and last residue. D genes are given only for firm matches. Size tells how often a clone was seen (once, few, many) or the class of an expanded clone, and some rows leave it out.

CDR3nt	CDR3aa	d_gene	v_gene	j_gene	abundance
TGTGCCAGCAAGTTCAACACAGGGAATAAAAACATTCAGTACTTC	CASKFNTGNKNIQYF	-	TRBV6-1	TRBJ2-4	-
TGTGCCAGCAGCTTGTGGACGGGGGAAAAACTGTTTTTT	CASSLWTGEKLFF	-	TRBV5-6	TRBJ1-4	-
TGCAGCGCGTACAGGGACGGGGGAAAAGCTTTCTTT	CSAYRDGGKAFF	-	TRBV29-1	TRBJ1-1	-
TGCGCCAGCAGCCAAGTTCAGGCCGAATCGGCGACGCAGTATTTT	CASSQVQAESATQYF	-	TRBV4-1	TRBJ2-3	once
TGTGCCAGCAGTTATACAGGGGTTAGCACTGAAGCTTTCTTT	CASSYTGVSTEAFF	TRBD1	TRBV6-5	TRBJ1-1	-
TGTGCCATCAGGACCCCGGGACGGGAATTCTACGAGCAGTACTTC	CAIRTPGREFYEQYF	-	TRBV10-3	TRBJ2-7	-
TGTGCCAGCAGCTTCCAGACAGACTACGAGCAGTACTTC	CASSFQTDYEQYF	-	TRBV7-9	TRBJ2-7	-
TGTGCCACTTCAGCTACGGTCAATTCACCCCTCCACTTT	CATSATVNSPLHF	-	TRBV6-6	TRBJ1-6	few
TGTGCCAGCAGTTCCCTTCTGCAAGCGGCAGATACGCAGTATTTT	CASSSLLQAADTQYF	-	TRBV28	TRBJ2-3	-
TGCGCCAGCAGCCCAGTAGCGGGAGCCCGCTCCTACAATGAGCAGTTCTTC	CASSPVAGARSYNEQFF	TRBD2	TRBV4-1	TRBJ2-1	-
TGTGCCAGCAGCTCCCGGGAGAGCCGAGCCCGAAATGAGCAGTTCTTC	CASSSRESRARNEQFF	-	TRBV9	TRBJ2-1	once
TGTGCCAGCAGTTACTCGAAGGCAGGGGGCCTAACTGAAGCTTTCTTT	CASSYSKAGGLTEAFF	TRBD1	TRBV6-5	TRBJ1-1	-
TGTGCCAGCAGTGGCCTAGGTGAAAAACTGTTTTTT	CASSGLGEKLFF	-	TRBV6-9	TRBJ1-4	-
TGCGCCAGCAGCCCGTGGACAGGGGGCGATGAGCAGTTCTTC	CASSPWTGGDEQFF	TRBD1	TRBV4-1	TRBJ2-1	-
TGCGCCAGCAGCTCTCCCCCCTACAATGAGCAGTTCTTC	CASSSPPYNEQFF	-	TRBV5-1	TRBJ2-1	few
TGTGCCAGCATCCATACCGGGAGTAATGAAAAACTGTTTTTT	CASIHTGSNEKLFF	-	TRBV6-1	TRBJ1-4	-
TGTGCCAGCAGTGAATGGACAAGTTCCTACGAGCAGTACTTC	CASSEWTSSYEQYF	-	TRBV6-1	TRBJ2-7	-
TGTGCCAGCAGTCCGACTAGCGGGAGTACCGGGGAGCTGTTTTTT	CASSPTSGSTGELFF	TRBD2	TRBV28	TRBJ2-2	-
TGCGCCAGCAGTTTTGAGGCGGACGGCACAACTAATGAAAAACTGTTTTTT	CASSFEADGTTNEKLFF	-	TRBV5-1	TRBJ1-4	-
TGTGCTAGCAGCTTAGAGGCGGGGGGCAATCAGCCCCAGCATTTT	CASSLEAGGNQPQHF	-	TRBV7-7	TRBJ1-5	-
TGTGCCAGTAGTATTGGCGACAGGGTGACTAATGAAAAACTGTTTTTT	CASSIGDRVTNEKLFF	TRBD1	TRBV19	TRBJ1-4	-
TGTGCCAGCAGAGACCAAAACACCGGGGAGCTGTTTTTT	CASRDQNTGELFF	-	TRBV7-6	TRBJ2-2	medium-sized
TGCAGCGTTGTGGCGACTGAAGCTTTCTTT	CSVVATEAFF	-	TRBV29-1	TRBJ1-1	once
TGTGCCAGCAGTGACTCGACTAGCGGGAGCAATGAGCAGTTCTTC	CASSDSTSGSNEQFF	TRBD2	TRBV6-4	TRBJ2-1	few
TGTGCCAGCAGCCCTTGGTTTGCGGCCGCCGGAGCGGGTACTGAAGCTTTCTTT	CASSPWFAAAGAGTEAFF	-	TRBV7-9	TRBJ1-1	-
TGTGCCAGCAGCTTCTCCACAGGGCTAAGGGATGAGCAGTTCTTC	CASSFSTGLRDEQFF	-	TRBV7-8	TRBJ2-1	few
TGTGCCAGCAGCGTTGGCTTAAGCGACGGGACAGGGGGGAACACCATATATTTT	CASSVGLSDGTGGNTIYF	TRBD1	TRBV5-5	TRBJ1-3	-
TGTGCCAGCAGCTTATCGGTGGGGCTAGCGGTGACCGGGGAGCTGTTTTTT	CASSLSVGLAVTGELFF	TRBD2	TRBV7-6	TRBJ2-2	few
TGTGCCAGCAGTTTACTAGCGGGGTCAAAAGATACGCAGTATTTT	CASSLLAGSKDTQYF	TRBD2	TRBV27	TRBJ2-3	-
TGTGCCAGCAGCTTAGTAAGGGGTGAGCAGTTCTTC	CASSLVRGEQFF	-	TRBV11-3	TRBJ2-1	-
TGTGCCAGCAGCTCCGCAGGGCTTGAAGCTTTCTTT	CASSSAGLEAFF	-	TRBV7-9	TRBJ1-1	-
TGTGCCAGCAGCACTACTAGTGGGAGAGCCACAGATACGCAGTATTTT	CASSTTSGRATDTQYF	-	TRBV28	TRBJ2-3	-
TGTGCCAGCAGCCCCGGCGTGGGGCTTCCCTACGAGCAGTACTTC	CASSPGVGLPYEQYF	-	TRBV13	TRBJ2-7	once
TGTGCCAGCAGCCCTTTATTAGTTACGCGGGGAGGCGACAATGAGCAGTTCTTC	CASSPLLVTRGGDNEQFF	-	TRBV5-4	TRBJ2-1	once
TGTGCCAGCAGCTTACTAGCGGGGGCCTACAATGAGCAGTTCTTC	CASSLLAGAYNEQFF	TRBD2	TRBV11-2	TRBJ2-1	-
TGTGCCAGCAGTCGTTCGGGGGGCGCAGGCTACAATGAGCAGTTCTTC	CASSRSGGAGYNEQFF	-	TRBV9	TRBJ2-1	-
TGTGCTAGTGTCTTCCCCGGAGGGGTAGCGGGAGACGAGCAGTTCTTC	CASVFPGGVAGDEQFF	TRBD2	TRBV12-5	TRBJ2-1	-
TGTGCCAGCAGCTTAGACCGCGGAGTCGGGTCCGCCCACAATGAGCAGTTCTTC	CASSLDRGVGSAHNEQFF	-	TRBV11-2	TRBJ2-1	-
TGCGCCAGCAGTGACCCCAAAAGCGGGAGTAGACATGAGCAGTTCTTC	CASSDPKSGSRHEQFF	TRBD2	TRBV10-1	TRBJ2-1	-
TGTGCCAGCAGTTTCGGCAGGCGAACGGGCGAGCAGTACTTC	CASSFGRRTGEQYF	-	TRBV28	TRBJ2-7	-
TGCGCCAGCAGCCTTCCGGGACAGGGGGCTTACGAGCAGTACTTC	CASSLPGQGAYEQYF	TRBD1	TRBV5-1	TRBJ2-7	-
TGTGCCAGTAGTATCGCCGCTACCTACGAGCAGTACTTC	CASSIAATYEQYF	-	TRBV19	TRBJ2-7	once
TGTGCCAGCAGCCGCTGCCGAAAGACCTATGGCTACACCTTC	CASSRCRKTYGYTF	-	TRBV7-7	TRBJ1-2	-
TGTGCCAGCAGTGAATTGTACGAGCAGTACTTC	CASSELYEQYF	-	TRBV6-6	TRBJ2-7	-
TGTGCCAGCAGCTTAGATGCTAGAGGGGGCTCCTACGAGCAGTACTTC	CASSLDARGGSYEQYF	-	TRBV11-2	TRBJ2-7	-